This T cell receptor beta chain was documented in a study of cytomegalovirus exposure and HLA in healthy donors. PCR used 60 Vbeta primers and 13 Jbeta primers. Assay used: immunoSEQ multiplex PCR; TCRdb lists only in-frame clones, some missing. The sample lists hundreds of thousands of clones; roughly 88% were seen once. Overall study findings and caveats: Most CMV-associated TCR beta chains were later found to appear HLA-restricted.

As to this clone: The antigen remains unidentified.

Specimen: PBMCs. The TCR originated in a boy aged 2 to 10 in good health and CMV-seronegative.

In DNA, the CDR3 is TGTGCCAGCAGTTGGACTAGCGAAAAATCCTACAATGAGCAGTTCTTC. Translating gives CASSWTSEKSYNEQFF. The chain recombines TRBV2 with TRBJ2-1, with 9 bases identical to TRBD2. CDR1 is SNHLY, CDR2 FYNNEI, per germline. Trimming took 5 bases from V and 1 from J; bases not matched to a gene: 6. The CDR3 spans 16 residues.